The 29 T cell receptor beta chains listed next were all sequenced from one sample in a study of regulatory T cells in long-lasting Graves disease. iRepertoire HTBI primers and Arm-PCR of CDR3 regions built TCR beta libraries. TCRdb called the multiplex PCR reads again in MiXCR, with one record for every CDR3 protein. The sample contains around 400,000 distinct CDR3 sequences, roughly 15% of which appear only once. Time point given: newly diagnosed GD, antithyroid drugs for less than 3 months. RNA from PBMCs was the source of the TCR library. The sample was peripheral blood mononuclear cells (PBMCs), taken at new diagnosis, from a patient treated with antithyroid drugs. Receptors originate from a female donor with Graves disease.

This clonotype occurred a few times. The chain joins TRBV6-2 or TRBV6-3 to TRBJ2-1; 9 positions agree with TRBD2. With V trimmed by 5 bases and J by 0 bases, 11 bases remained unmatched. Germline CDR1 MNHEY, CDR2 SVGEGT. The CDR3 has 18 amino acids. The CDR3 coding sequence is TGTGCCAGCAGTCCGCCAATTAGCGGGAGAAGCTCCTACAATGAGCAGTTCTTC. It yields the protein CASSPPISGRSSYNEQFF.

This clonotype was counted ten times or more. The rearrangement joins TRBV27 to TRBJ1-1; no definite D call. Germline V gene lookup returns CDR1 MNHEY and CDR2 SMNVEV (reference sequence). The CDR3 totals 15 residues. Trimming stripped 5 bases from V and 1 base from J, with 14 bases between. CDR3 DNA: TGTGCCAGCAGTCCGAGGCAGATAGCGAACACTGAAGCTTTCTTT. Its translation: CASSPRQIANTEAFF.

The chain combines TRBV12-3 or TRBV12-4 with TRBJ2-7; 9 positions agree with TRBD1. The CDR3 sequence is 14 residues long. The V gene end was trimmed by 3 bases and the J gene end by 4 bases; junction bases not matched to a gene: 4. This CDR3 is CASSFQGQGYEQYF. CDR3 nucleotide sequence: TGTGCCAGCAGTTTTCAGGGACAGGGTTACGAGCAGTACTTC.

Notes on this clonotype: A much bigger clone sits one base away, suggesting this may be a read error. This chain connects TRBV14 to TRBJ2-5; 10 bases map to TRBD1. The germline CDR1 and CDR2 sequences are SGHDN and FVKESK. V shed 4 bases and J 11 bases; nucleotides not matched to a gene: 16. The CDR3 consists of 16 residues. CDR3 in DNA: TGTGCCAGCAGCCGCCCGGTGCGGACAGGGGGAAATGAGCAGTACTTC. This codes for CASSRPVRTGGNEQYF.

This clonotype has ten or more counts. An end of the junction does not agree with germline; a read error may underlie this. The chain joins TRBV5-1 to TRBJ1-1, with a tentative D call TRBD1 (5 bases). This CDR3 contains 14 residues. Germline V gene sequence: CDR1 SGHRS, CDR2 YFSETQ. CDR3 DNA: TGTGCCAGCAGACGCGACAGACTGAACACTGAAGCTTTCTTT. It is translated as CASRRDRLNTEAFF. Based on the CDR3 plus reference TRBV5-1 and TRBJ1-1, the full variable domain is KAGVTQTPRYLIKTRGQQVTLSCSPISGHRSVSWYQQTPGQGLQFLFEYFSETQRNKGNFPGRFSGRQFSNSRSEMNVSTLELGDSALYLCASRRDRLNTEAFFGQGTRLTVV.

The gene calls are TRBV7-6 and TRBJ2-3; D ambiguous. Trimming took 2 bases from V and 4 from J, leaving 13 bases between them. This CDR3 region has 15 residues. Germline V gene data show CDR1 as SGHVS and CDR2 as FNYEAQ. The CDR3 region has the DNA TGTGCCAGCAGCTTACGTCCAGGTCCAGCAGATACGCAGTATTTT. As protein: CASSLRPGPADTQYF.

This clonotype was observed at least ten times. The V and J genes are TRBV27 and TRBJ2-7; tentatively, D is TRBD2 (6 bases). The CDR3 contains 18 residues. V lost 8 bases and J lost 1, with 27 bases in between. Looked up from germline, CDR1 is MNHEY and CDR2 is SMNVEV (reference sequence). Here the CDR3 reads CASEGRTLAGVRSYEQYF. Written as DNA, the CDR3 is TGTGCCAGCGAGGGGAGGACTTTAGCAGGAGTTCGGTCCTACGAGCAGTACTTC.

This clonotype was seen a few times. The chain links TRBV3-1 to TRBJ1-2, with D unclear. This CDR3 spans 13 amino acids. Germline CDR1 and CDR2: LGHDT and YNNKEL (reference sequence). With 2 bases removed from V and 7 bases from J, the gap between germline ends came to 11 bases. The CDR3 region is CASSQLEPFGYTF. For the CDR3, the DNA is TGTGCCAGCAGCCAACTTGAGCCTTTTGGCTACACCTTC.

This clonotype came up many times. This chain connects TRBV12-5 to TRBJ2-7, with 10 bases identical to TRBD1. This CDR3 has 14 amino acids. CDR1 is LGHNT, CDR2 FRNRAP, per germline. J gave up 5 bases and V 5 bases, and 6 bases lay outside the gene matches. DNA for the CDR3: TGTGCTAGTGGTCCCGGGACAGGGGTGAACGAGCAGTACTTC. Amino acids: CASGPGTGVNEQYF.

There are many counts of this clonotype. The J gene is TRBJ1-5, the V gene TRBV2; D might be TRBD1 (5 bases). V lost 6 bases, J lost 3 bases, and 21 bases lay in between. Germline lookup yields CDR1 SNHLY and CDR2 FYNNEI. The CDR3 is 17 amino acids. The CDR3 region is CASSLYSRETANQPQHF. The DNA of the CDR3 is TGTGCCAGCAGCCTCTACTCCAGGGAGACGGCCAATCAGCCCCAGCATTTT.

This clonotype was observed at least ten times. The CDR3 is CASSEAPKGSSLHGYTF. CDR3 in DNA: TGTGCCAGCAGTGAAGCTCCAAAAGGCAGCTCCTTGCATGGCTACACCTTC. The chain is built from TRBV2 and TRBJ1-2; D is unresolved. V lost 0 bases, J lost 6 bases, and 20 bases lay in between. Germline CDR1 SNHLY, CDR2 FYNNEI. The CDR3 covers 17 residues.

The chain has TRBV2 and TRBJ2-3; 10 bases match TRBD1. Germline V gives CDR1 SNHLY, CDR2 FYNNEI. CDR3 length: 15 amino acids. Trimming took 3 bases from V and 6 from J; bases not matched to a gene: 6. CDR3 loop: CASSDGTGVSDTQYF. The CDR3 DNA sequence: TGTGCCAGCAGTGATGGGACAGGGGTCTCGGATACGCAGTATTTT.

This clonotype appeared many times. This chain joins TRBV6-5 and TRBJ1-1; D not certain. CDR1 and CDR2 (germline): MNHEY, SVGAGI. This CDR3 region has 12 residues. Trimming removed 4 bases at V and 4 bases at J, with 7 bases between. CDR3 nucleotide sequence: TGTGCCAGCAGTTCTGTTGGCACTGAAGCTTTCTTT. This translates into CASSSVGTEAFF.

This clonotype was seen at least ten times. V is TRBV3-1 and J is TRBJ2-7; no clear D. This CDR3 comprises 13 residues. Between the trimmed V and J ends, which lost 4 bases and 5 bases, there was a span of 12 bases. The germline gives CDR1 LGHDT, CDR2 YNNKEL (reference sequence). CDR3 protein: CASSPLGTHEQYF. The CDR3 coding sequence is TGTGCCAGCAGCCCACTCGGAACCCACGAGCAGTACTTC.

This clonotype was counted ten times or more. The CDR3 nucleotides are TGCGCCAGCAGCTTGGGGAGCAGTAGCAATCAGCCCCAGCATTTT. It encodes CASSLGSSSNQPQHF. The genes are TRBV5-1 and TRBJ1-5; D remains unclear. The germline V and J ends were trimmed by 0 bases and 0 bases, with 7 bases remaining between them. Germline V gene sequence: CDR1 SGHRS, CDR2 YFSETQ. The CDR3 sequence is 15 residues long. Complete variable domain (other parts from reference TRBV5-1 and TRBJ1-5): KAGVTQTPRYLIKTRGQQVTLSCSPISGHRSVSWYQQTPGQGLQFLFEYFSETQRNKGNFPGRFSGRQFSNSRSEMNVSTLELGDSALYLCASSLGSSSNQPQHFGDGTRLSIL.

This clonotype has a count of ten or more. The V call is TRBV6-5, the J call TRBJ1-1; D may be TRBD1 (6 bases). This CDR3 has 14 residues. The V and J ends lost 4 bases and 0 bases respectively, with 9 bases between them. CDR1 is MNHEY and CDR2 is SVGAGI in the germline V gene. This CDR3 is CASSWDILNTEAFF. Here the CDR3 DNA reads TGTGCCAGCAGTTGGGACATATTGAACACTGAAGCTTTCTTT.

This clonotype was seen many times. This chain uses TRBV3-1 with TRBJ2-3, with D possibly matching TRBD2 (5 bases). The CDR3 length is 14 residues. V gave up 4 bases and J gave up 2 bases, with 10 bases separating them. The germline V gene encodes CDR1 LGHDT and CDR2 YNNKEL (reference sequence). The CDR3 DNA reads as TGTGCCAGCAGCCCGGGAACTAACACAGATACGCAGTATTTT. Its translation: CASSPGTNTDTQYF.

This clonotype was observed at least ten times. The chain recombines TRBV2 with TRBJ2-7; tentative D call: TRBD1 (7 bases). V lost 7 bases and J 5 bases, leaving 18 bases between the germline ends. Germline CDR1 SNHLY, CDR2 FYNNEI. The CDR3 spans 14 residues. The CDR3 DNA reads TGTGCCAGCAAACGAGGAGGGGGCAGCGACGAGCAGTACTTC. This codes for CASKRGGGSDEQYF.

This clonotype was seen at least ten times. The chain links TRBV4-2 to TRBJ1-4; D may be TRBD1 (6 bases). Germline-derived CDR1 and CDR2 are LGHNA and YNFKEQ. V lost 4 bases and J 0 bases, leaving 15 bases between the germline ends. This CDR3 region has 17 residues. The CDR3 DNA sequence: TGTGCCAGCAGCCCGGGACACCTTATCGCAACTAATGAAAAACTGTTTTTT. It encodes CASSPGHLIATNEKLFF.

This clonotype was observed many times. This chain connects TRBV4-1 to TRBJ2-1, with 10 bases matching TRBD2. CDR1 is MGHRA and CDR2 is YSYEKL in the germline V gene. The CDR3 is 16 amino acids. Trimming cost V 0 bases and J 10 bases; bases outside gene matches: 9. The DNA for the CDR3 is TGCGCCAGCAGCCAAGATGGGCTAGCGGGAGTGGGAGAGCAGTTCTTC. Translation gives CASSQDGLAGVGEQFF.

The sample holds many counts of this clonotype. The chain carries TRBV30 and TRBJ1-5; D not certain. The CDR3 contains 13 residues. In germline, CDR1 is GTSNPN, CDR2 SVGIG (reference sequence). Trimming stripped 2 bases from V and 3 bases from J, with 8 bases between. The CDR3 region has the DNA TGTGCCTGGAGTCGGCGGACCAATCAGCCCCAGCATTTT. It encodes CAWSRRTNQPQHF.

This clonotype showed up many times. Sequence at one end of the junction differs from germline and may be a read error. This chain connects TRBV13 to TRBJ1-1, with D maybe TRBD1 (6 bases). Germline V gene sequence: CDR1 PRHDT, CDR2 FYEKMQ (reference sequence). CDR3 length: 17 amino acids. CDR3 region: CASSVGGLLAMNTEAFF. In DNA form, the CDR3 reads TGTGCCAGCAGCGTAGGGGGACTCCTGGCTATGAACACTGAAGCTTTCTTT.

This clonotype was seen more than once but under ten times. This sequence joins TRBV24-1 and TRBJ2-1; D uncertain. The CDR3 runs to 11 residues. Per germline, CDR1 KGHDR and CDR2 SFDVKD. The V gene lost 9 bases and the J gene lost 10 bases, with 12 bases spanning the gap. The CDR3 DNA is TGTGCCACCCGAAGCGACGGAGAGCAGTTCTTC. This codes for CATRSDGEQFF.

This clonotype occurred many times. This chain joins TRBV7-9 and TRBJ2-7; D remains unclear. This CDR3 contains 13 residues. Germline loops: CDR1 SEHNR, CDR2 FQNEAQ (reference sequence). Trimming shortened V by 0 bases and J by 6 bases, and 9 bases separated the two germline ends. The CDR3 protein is CASSLAPPVEQYF. For the CDR3, the DNA is TGTGCCAGCAGCTTAGCGCCCCCAGTCGAGCAGTACTTC.

The chain is built from TRBV20-1 and TRBJ2-7, with 7 nucleotides matching TRBD2. In germline, CDR1 is DFQATT, CDR2 SNEGSKA (reference sequence). The length of the CDR3 is 17 residues. Germline trimming cut 1 base from V and 9 bases from J; bases unmatched to any gene: 21. The CDR3 protein is CSARARRGVLSALRQYF. The CDR3 DNA follows: TGCAGTGCTAGAGCTCGTCGGGGGGTCCTCTCCGCACTTAGGCAGTACTTC.

This clonotype was seen many times. The V call is TRBV7-9, the J call TRBJ1-4; no definite D call. Germline assignment: CDR1 SEHNR and CDR2 FQNEAQ (reference sequence). V dropped 3 bases and J dropped 8 bases, with 13 bases sitting between them. The CDR3 consists of 14 residues. CDR3 protein: CASSFGPAGEKLFF. The DNA of the CDR3 is TGTGCCAGCAGCTTCGGACCGGCGGGGGAAAAACTGTTTTTT.

This clonotype was recorded at least ten times. This chain connects TRBV27 to TRBJ2-1; the D gene is possibly TRBD2 (6 bases). CDR3 length: 11 amino acids. Germline V gene data show CDR1 as MNHEY and CDR2 as SMNVEV (reference sequence). Trimming pared 2 bases from V and 16 bases from J, leaving 12 bases between. The CDR3 sequence is CASSLAGTDFF. The DNA for the CDR3 is TGTGCCAGCAGTTTAGCGGGAACGGACTTCTTC.

In its sample, this clonotype was seen many times. This chain joins TRBV5-1 and TRBJ2-1; 8 bases match TRBD2. The V and J ends lost 5 bases and 8 bases, in that order; junction bases with no gene match: 9. The CDR3 extends over 14 amino acids. Germline assignment: CDR1 SGHRS and CDR2 YFSETQ. The CDR3 here is CASSWRGGTDEQFF. The DNA for the CDR3 is TGCGCCAGCAGTTGGCGCGGGGGGACGGATGAGCAGTTCTTC.

This clonotype was found many times. This chain uses TRBV2 with TRBJ1-2; D call uncertain. This CDR3 region has 14 residues. CDR1 and CDR2 (germline): SNHLY, FYNNEI. V dropped 2 bases and J dropped 4 bases, with 11 bases sitting between them. CDR3 nucleotides: TGTGCCAGCAGTGAAATGCCCGGGATCTATGGCTACACCTTC. It yields the protein CASSEMPGIYGYTF. Drawing the rest from reference TRBV2 and TRBJ1-2, the complete variable domain is EPEVTQTPSHQVTQMGQEVILRCVPISNHLYFYWYRQILGQKVEFLVSFYNNEISEKSEIFDDQFSVERPDGSNFTLKIRSTKLEDSAMYFCASSEMPGIYGYTFGSGTRLTVV.